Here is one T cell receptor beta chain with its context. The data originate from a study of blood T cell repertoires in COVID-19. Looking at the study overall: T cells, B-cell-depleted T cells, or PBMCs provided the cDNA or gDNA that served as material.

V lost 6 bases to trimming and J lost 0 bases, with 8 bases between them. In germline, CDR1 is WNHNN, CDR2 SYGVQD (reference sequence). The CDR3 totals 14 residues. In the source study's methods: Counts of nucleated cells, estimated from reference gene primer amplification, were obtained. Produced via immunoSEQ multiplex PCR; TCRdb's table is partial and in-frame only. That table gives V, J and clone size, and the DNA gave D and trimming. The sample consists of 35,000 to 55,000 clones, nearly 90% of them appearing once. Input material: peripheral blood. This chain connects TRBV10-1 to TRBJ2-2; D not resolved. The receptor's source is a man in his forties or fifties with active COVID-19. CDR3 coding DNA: TGCGCCAGCAGCCCTCTTTCGAACACCGGGGAGCTGTTTTTT. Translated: CASSPLSNTGELFF.